The 13 T cell receptor beta chains listed next were all sequenced from one sample in a study of T cell repertoires in aging, cancer and after chemotherapy. Amplification of TCR beta used genomic DNA extracted from peripheral blood. Multiplex touch-down PCR with TRB-A/B primers amplified rearranged V-D-J TRB sequences. One entry per CDR3 protein results from TCRdb running MiXCR on the multiplex PCR reads. The data show some 2,100 distinct CDR3 sequences, roughly 35% seen once. The sample consisted of blood. The receptors stem from a human donor with a solid tumor.

This clonotype was picked up a small number of times. V gene TRBV19 combines with J gene TRBJ1-3; tentative D call: TRBD1 (5 bases). Germline CDR1 reads LNHDA; CDR2 reads SQIVND (reference sequence). This CDR3 spans 13 amino acids. V was cut by 8 bases and J by 7 bases, with 15 bases left in between. CDR3 nucleotides: TGTGCCAGTGAGGGGATCAATAGGAACACCATATATTTT. It encodes CASEGINRNTIYF.

CDR3 DNA: TGTGCCAGCAGTACGTTGGGGAGTGAAGGTACGCAGTATTTT. Its protein product is CASSTLGSEGTQYF. V gene TRBV28 combines with J gene TRBJ2-3, with a tentative D call TRBD2 (5 bases). V lost 5 bases and J 8 bases, leaving 17 bases between the germline ends. CDR1 MDHEN and CDR2 SYDVKM come from the germline V gene. The CDR3 has 14 residues.

This sequence joins TRBV6-6 and TRBJ1-2, with unresolved D. CDR1 and CDR2 from the germline V gene are MNHNY and SVGAGI (reference sequence). The V and J ends lost 6 bases and 5 bases respectively, with 13 bases between them. CDR3 length: 13 amino acids. Here the CDR3 reads CASRSLLGYGYTF. The CDR3 region has the DNA TGTGCCAGCAGAAGCCTGTTAGGGTATGGCTACACCTTC.

In regard to this clonotype: A single base separates this from a much larger clone, so it may be a read error. The J gene is TRBJ2-7, the V gene TRBV13; D remains unclear. Germline lookup yields CDR1 PRHDT and CDR2 FYEKMQ (reference sequence). V lost 4 bases to trimming and J lost 6 bases, with 19 bases between them. This CDR3 has 15 residues. CDR3 sequence reads: CASSSTLRSRCEQYF. The CDR3 nucleotides read TGTGCCAGCAGCTCCACCTTACGCTCCCGGTGCGAGCAGTACTTC. Full variable domain (missing parts from reference TRBV13 and TRBJ2-7): AAGVIQSPRHLIKEKRETATLKCYPIPRHDTVYWYQQGPGQDPQFLISFYEKMQSDKGSIPDRFSAQQFSDYHSELNMSSLELGDSALYFCASSSTLRSRCEQYFGPGTRLTVT.

This clonotype is judged large (0.1 to 1%). The V gene is TRBV29-1, the J gene TRBJ2-7; no definite D call. CDR3 length equals 12 residues. V lost 1 base, J lost 3 bases, and 7 bases lay in between. Germline V gives CDR1 SQVTM, CDR2 ANQGSEA. The CDR3 DNA sequence: TGCAGCGTTGAAGGCCAAGGCTACGAGCAGTACTTC. It encodes CSVEGQGYEQYF.

This clonotype was picked up one time. The CDR3 DNA reads TGTGCCAGCAGTTACTTGGCAGGGGCTTTCCACTCTGGGGCCAACGTCCTGACTTTC. Translation: CASSYLAGAFHSGANVLTF. The rearrangement links TRBV6-5 to TRBJ2-6, with D maybe TRBD1 (6 bases). The CDR3 loop spans 19 amino acids. Trimming stripped 1 base from V and 0 bases from J, with 16 bases between. CDR1 is MNHEY, CDR2 SVGAGI, per germline.

The V and J genes are TRBV6-2 or TRBV6-3 and TRBJ2-7, with 9 bases that match TRBD1. CDR1 is MNHEY and CDR2 is SVGEGT in the germline V gene. The V gene end was trimmed by 6 bases and the J gene end by 2 bases; junction bases not matched to a gene: 11. CDR3 length equals 16 residues. The CDR3 DNA sequence: TGTGCCAGCAGAGACCGAGGACAGGGGAGCCCCTACGAGCAGTACTTC. Amino acids: CASRDRGQGSPYEQYF.

The rearrangement uses TRBV27 and TRBJ2-5; D may be TRBD1 (6 bases). Trimming pared 3 bases from V and 4 bases from J, leaving 12 bases between. In germline, CDR1 is MNHEY, CDR2 SMNVEV (reference sequence). CDR3 length: 14 residues. CDR3 sequence (DNA): TGTGCCAGCAGTTTGTATGGGGGCCGAGAGACCCAGTACTTC. Translating gives CASSLYGGRETQYF.

V usage is TRBV6-5 and J usage is TRBJ1-1; weak D call: TRBD1 (5 bases). V lost 6 bases to trimming and J lost 7 bases, with 9 bases between them. The V gene's germline CDR1 is MNHEY and CDR2 SVGAGI. This CDR3 has 11 residues. In DNA, the CDR3 is TGTGCCAGCAGGAGGGACGGTGAAGCTTTCTTT. As protein: CASRRDGEAFF.

This chain uses TRBV2 with TRBJ2-7; D is unclear. Germline lookup yields CDR1 SNHLY and CDR2 FYNNEI. CDR3 length: 15 amino acids. Trimming removed 1 base from V and 4 bases from J, with 14 bases in between. CDR3 coding DNA: TGTGCCAGCAGTGAAGACCTGACCCTTGGTTACGAGCAGTACTTC. Encoded protein: CASSEDLTLGYEQYF.

This clonotype is judged large. The chain recombines TRBV30 with TRBJ1-5; 7 bases match TRBD1. Germline-derived CDR1 and CDR2 are GTSNPN and SVGIG (reference sequence). The CDR3 is 15 residues long. After removal of 1 base from V and 5 bases from J, the junction contained 8 bases not matched to a gene. Here the CDR3 DNA reads TGTGCCTGGAGTGAGACAGGGAGGACCCATCAGCCCCAGCATTTT. It is translated as CAWSETGRTHQPQHF. Supplemented by reference TRBV30 and TRBJ1-5, the full variable domain reads SQTIHQWPATLVQPVGSPLSLECTVEGTSNPNLYWYRQAAGRGLQLLFYSVGIGQISSEVPQNLSASRPQDRQFILSSKKLLLSDSGFYLCAWSETGRTHQPQHFGDGTRLSIL.

The V gene is TRBV6-2 or TRBV6-3, the J gene TRBJ2-1; TRBD2 matches 14 bases. Trimming cost V 5 bases and J 5 bases; bases outside gene matches: 11. The CDR3 spans 18 residues. From germline, CDR1 is MNHEY and CDR2 SVGEGT. CDR3 loop: CASSKPWTSGGRNNEQFF. CDR3 coding DNA: TGTGCCAGCAGTAAACCCTGGACTAGCGGGGGGCGCAACAATGAGCAGTTCTTC.

The sample holds one count of this clonotype. The chain has TRBV4-1 and TRBJ1-4; 8 bases agree with TRBD1. The CDR3 runs to 15 residues. Germline V lookup: CDR1 MGHRA, CDR2 YSYEKL. The J segment lost 3 bases and the V segment lost 2 bases, leaving 2 bases of the junction unmatched. The CDR3 spells CASSQSTGANEKLFF. In DNA, the CDR3 is TGCGCCAGCAGCCAATCGACAGGGGCTAATGAAAAACTGTTTTTT.